This TCR beta chain was retrieved from a study of cytomegalovirus exposure and HLA in healthy donors. Here immunoSEQ multiplex PCR was the method, and the copy in TCRdb shows in-frame clones only, minus some. The sample has around 300,000 clones, around 90% seen once. Germline V lookup: CDR1 LNHDA, CDR2 SQIVND (reference sequence). The CDR3 has 15 residues. Trimming stripped 1 base from V and 0 bases from J, with 9 bases between. The sequenced material came from PBMCs. The source of this sequence is a man between 25 and 39 years old in good health and CMV-seronegative. The gene calls are TRBV19 and TRBJ2-5; D is perhaps TRBD1 (6 bases). CDR3 region: CASSIGTVYQETQYF. The CDR3 DNA reads as TGTGCCAGTAGTATAGGGACAGTGTACCAAGAGACCCAGTACTTC.